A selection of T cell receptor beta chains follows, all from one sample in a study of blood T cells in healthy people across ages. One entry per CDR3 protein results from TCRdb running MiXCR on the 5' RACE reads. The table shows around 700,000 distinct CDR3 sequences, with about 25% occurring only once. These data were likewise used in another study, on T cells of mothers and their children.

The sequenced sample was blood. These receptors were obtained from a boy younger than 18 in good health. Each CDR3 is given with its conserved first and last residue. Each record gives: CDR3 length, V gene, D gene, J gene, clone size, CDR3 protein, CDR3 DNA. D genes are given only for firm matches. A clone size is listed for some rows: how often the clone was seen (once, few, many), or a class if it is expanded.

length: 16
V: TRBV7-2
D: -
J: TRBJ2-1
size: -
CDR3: CASRLGGGGPFNEQFF
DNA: TGTGCCTCACGCTTGGGAGGGGGAGGGCCTTTCAATGAGCAGTTCTTC

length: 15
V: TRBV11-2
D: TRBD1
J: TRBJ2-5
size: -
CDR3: CASRPVTGVQETQHF
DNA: TGTGCCAGCAGGCCAGTAACAGGGGTTCAAGAGACCCAGCACTTC

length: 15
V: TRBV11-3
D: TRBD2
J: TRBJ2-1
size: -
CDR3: CASSIDPGGGNEQFF
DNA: TGTGCCAGCAGCATAGACCCGGGGGGTGGCAATGAGCAGTTCTTC

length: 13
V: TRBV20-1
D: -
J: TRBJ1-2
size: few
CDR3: CSARVYEGYGYTF
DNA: TGCAGTGCTAGAGTATACGAGGGCTATGGCTACACCTTC

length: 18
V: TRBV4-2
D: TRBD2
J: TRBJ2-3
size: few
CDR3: CASSQDPIRSGRADTQYF
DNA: TGTGCCAGCAGCCAAGACCCTATCCGAAGCGGGAGGGCCGATACGCAGTATTTT

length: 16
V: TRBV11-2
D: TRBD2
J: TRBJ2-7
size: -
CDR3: CASSLGTGTSGYEQYF
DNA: TGTGCCAGCAGCTTAGGCACCGGGACTAGCGGATACGAGCAGTACTTC

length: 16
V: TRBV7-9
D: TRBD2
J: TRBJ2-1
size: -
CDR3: CASSLEGKREGNEQFF
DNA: TGTGCCAGCAGCTTAGAAGGAAAGCGGGAGGGAAATGAGCAGTTCTTC

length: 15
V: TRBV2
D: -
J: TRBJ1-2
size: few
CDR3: CASSEIQGPNYGYTF
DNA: TGTGCCAGCAGTGAAATTCAGGGCCCCAACTATGGCTACACCTTC

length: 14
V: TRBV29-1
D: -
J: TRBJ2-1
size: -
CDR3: CSVRVLGTANEQFF
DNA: TGCAGCGTTCGGGTTCTAGGTACTGCCAATGAGCAGTTCTTC

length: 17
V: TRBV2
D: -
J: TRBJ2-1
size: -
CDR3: CASGEGLGLTTYNEQFF
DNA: TGTGCCAGCGGTGAAGGCCTGGGACTGACGACCTACAATGAGCAGTTCTTC

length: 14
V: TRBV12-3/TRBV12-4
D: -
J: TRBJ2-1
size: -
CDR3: CASSRTGRVNEQFF
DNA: TGTGCCAGCAGTCGTACAGGGAGGGTCAATGAGCAGTTCTTC

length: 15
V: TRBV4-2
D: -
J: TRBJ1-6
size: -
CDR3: CASSQEGTRNSPLHF
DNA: TGTGCCAGCAGCCAAGAGGGGACTCGCAATTCACCCCTCCACTTT

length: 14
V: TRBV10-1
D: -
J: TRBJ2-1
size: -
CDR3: CASSERAAYNEQFF
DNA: TGCGCCAGCAGTGAACGGGCGGCTTACAATGAGCAGTTCTTC

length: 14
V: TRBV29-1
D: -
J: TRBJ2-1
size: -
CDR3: CSVEGPGTYNEQFF
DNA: TGCAGCGTTGAAGGACCTGGAACTTACAATGAGCAGTTCTTC

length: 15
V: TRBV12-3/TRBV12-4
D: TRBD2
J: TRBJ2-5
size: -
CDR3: CASRSTSGYQETQYF
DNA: TGTGCCAGCAGGTCGACTAGCGGGTACCAAGAGACCCAGTACTTC

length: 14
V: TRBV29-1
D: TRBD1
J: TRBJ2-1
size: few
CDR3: CSVLRQGIYNEQFF
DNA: TGCAGCGTGCTAAGACAGGGGATCTACAATGAGCAGTTCTTC

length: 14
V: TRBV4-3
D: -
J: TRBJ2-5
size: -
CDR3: CASSPAPGEETQYF
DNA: TGCGCCAGCAGCCCAGCCCCCGGGGAAGAGACCCAGTACTTC

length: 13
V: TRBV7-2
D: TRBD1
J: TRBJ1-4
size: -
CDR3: CASSLGQGANPFF
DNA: TGTGCCAGCAGCTTAGGACAGGGGGCGAACCCGTTTTTT

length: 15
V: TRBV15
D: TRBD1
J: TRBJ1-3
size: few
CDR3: CATSRRTGEGNTIYF
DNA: TGTGCCACCAGCAGGAGGACAGGGGAGGGAAACACCATATATTTT

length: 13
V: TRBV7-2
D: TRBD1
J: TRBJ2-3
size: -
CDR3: CASVSRGPDTQYF
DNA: TGTGCCAGCGTCTCCAGGGGGCCAGATACGCAGTATTTT